A single sample gave rise to the 17 T cell receptor beta chains below, sequenced in a study of cytomegalovirus exposure and HLA in healthy donors. 60 Vbeta and 13 Jbeta primers were used in PCR. Using immunoSEQ multiplex PCR, the repertoire was profiled, and TCRdb retains in-frame clones only, with some absent. The repertoire consists of some 70,000 clones, with 70% to 85% occurring once and the leading ten covering roughly 2.4%. The source material was PBMCs. All receptors derive from a woman aged 50 to 60 in good health and CMV-seronegative.

The chain has TRBV6-1 and TRBJ2-1; 11 positions agree with TRBD2. The junction had 10 bases not matched to a gene; V was cut back by 3 bases and J by 3 bases. Germline assignment: CDR1 MNHNS and CDR2 SASEGT. CDR3 length equals 18 residues. The CDR3 region is CASSDSLSGRADYNEQFF. CDR3 sequence (DNA): TGTGCCAGCAGTGATTCCCTTAGCGGGAGGGCCGACTACAATGAGCAGTTCTTC.

This clone was counted only a few times. The J gene is TRBJ2-7, the V gene TRBV6-1; D is possibly TRBD2 (5 bases). CDR1 and CDR2 from the germline V gene are MNHNS and SASEGT. This CDR3 contains 13 residues. V shed 5 bases and J shed 3 bases, with 11 bases lying between them. CDR3 DNA sequence: TGTGCCAGCAGTTCCGGGAAGTACTACGAGCAGTACTTC. Translating gives CASSSGKYYEQYF.

The V gene is TRBV12-5, the J gene TRBJ2-3, with TRBD2 matching 7 bases. After removal of 5 bases from V and 6 bases from J, the junction contained 11 bases not matched to a gene. Germline-derived CDR1 and CDR2 are LGHNT and FRNRAP. The CDR3 is 15 residues long. The CDR3 DNA is TGTGCTAGTGGTCACGGCCTAGCGGAGGGGGATACGCAGTATTTT. It encodes CASGHGLAEGDTQYF. Variable domain in full (rest from reference TRBV12-5 and TRBJ2-3): DARVTQTPRHKVTEMGQEVTMRCQPILGHNTVFWYRQTMMQGLELLAYFRNRAPLDDSGMPKDRFSAEMPDATLATLKIQPSEPRDSAVYFCASGHGLAEGDTQYFGPGTRLTVL.

The chain is built from TRBV5-1 and TRBJ1-4; D is unresolved. This CDR3 has 17 residues. The germline gives CDR1 SGHRS, CDR2 YFSETQ. V lost 4 bases, J lost 0 bases, and 16 bases lay in between. The CDR3 reads CASSPIRTHATNEKLFF. In DNA form, the CDR3 reads TGCGCCAGCAGCCCGATCCGGACTCATGCAACTAATGAAAAACTGTTTTTT.

The chain has TRBV4-3 and TRBJ1-1, with 7 bases that match TRBD1. CDR3 length: 16 residues. The V and J ends lost 0 bases and 3 bases, in that order; junction bases with no gene match: 7. Germline CDR1 is LGHNA and CDR2 is YSLEER. DNA of the CDR3: TGCGCCAGCAGCCAAGATAGGGGACAGTATGACACTGAAGCTTTCTTT. Amino acids: CASSQDRGQYDTEAFF.

This chain joins TRBV19 and TRBJ2-7, with 7 bases identical to TRBD1. The CDR3 sequence is 14 residues long. The V and J ends lost 3 bases and 5 bases, in that order; junction bases with no gene match: 7. CDR1 is LNHDA and CDR2 is SQIVND in the germline V gene (reference sequence). The CDR3 is CASSMQGVMNEQYF. In nucleotides, the CDR3 is TGTGCCAGTAGTATGCAGGGGGTGATGAACGAGCAGTACTTC. The whole variable domain, remainder taken from reference TRBV19 and TRBJ2-7, is DGGITQSPKYLFRKEGQNVTLSCEQNLNHDAMYWYRQDPGQGLRLIYYSQIVNDFQKGDIAEGYSVSREKKESFPLTVTSAQKNPTAFYLCASSMQGVMNEQYFGPGTRLTVT.

The CDR3 region has the DNA TGTGCCAGCAGTTTACCCCGGGACAGGGGAAACACCATATATTTT. Protein sequence: CASSLPRDRGNTIYF. The chain combines TRBV28 with TRBJ1-3; 8 positions match TRBD1. There are 15 residues in the CDR3. Germline V gene sequence: CDR1 MDHEN, CDR2 SYDVKM. V dropped 2 bases and J dropped 4; count of bases not matched to a gene: 4.

CDR3 DNA: TGTGCCAGCAGCCCTCCAGTAAACACCGGGGAGCTGTTTTTT. Encoded protein: CASSPPVNTGELFF. V is TRBV7-8 and J is TRBJ2-2; no reliable D call. The germline gives CDR1 SGHVS, CDR2 FQNEAQ. CDR3 length equals 14 residues. Trimming left V 5 bases short and J 2 bases short, with 9 bases between.

The gene calls are TRBV5-4 and TRBJ2-7; 10 bases fit TRBD1. V trimming: 0 bases; J trimming: 5 bases; junction bases outside the gene matches: 5. Germline CDR1 reads SGHNT; CDR2 reads YYREEE (reference sequence). The CDR3 sequence is 15 residues long. CDR3 nucleotide sequence: TGTGCCAGCAGCTTGGCGGGGACAGGGGCAAACGAGCAGTACTTC. This translates into CASSLAGTGANEQYF.

J is TRBJ1-2 and V is TRBV19; no definite D call. The CDR3 consists of 14 residues. The germline V gene encodes CDR1 LNHDA and CDR2 SQIVND (reference sequence). The V and J ends lost 7 bases and 2 bases respectively, with 14 bases between them. The CDR3, as DNA: TGTGCCAGTACCGCGTATGGGCAGAACTATGGCTACACCTTC. Residues: CASTAYGQNYGYTF.

The chain is built from TRBV7-2 and TRBJ1-6, with TRBD1 as a possible D gene (6 bases). The CDR3 has 15 amino acids. The V gene lost 5 bases and the J gene lost 7 bases, with 15 bases spanning the gap. Germline V gene sequence: CDR1 SGHTA, CDR2 FQGNSA. As DNA, the CDR3 is TGTGCCAGCAGCGAATCGACAGGTACCAATTCACCCCTCCACTTT. The encoded protein is CASSESTGTNSPLHF. Variable domain in full (rest from reference TRBV7-2 and TRBJ1-6): GAGVSQSPSNKVTEKGKDVELRCDPISGHTALYWYRQSLGQGLEFLIYFQGNSAPDKSGLPSDRFSAERTGGSVSTLTIQRTQQEDSAVYLCASSESTGTNSPLHFGNGTRLTVT.

V is TRBV15 and J is TRBJ2-1; D not resolved. The germline V gene encodes CDR1 LNHNV and CDR2 YYDKDF (reference sequence). The CDR3 covers 18 residues. Trimming removed 0 bases at V and 0 bases at J, with 15 bases between. Here the CDR3 DNA reads TGTGCCACCAGCAGAGATTTACTGGGCAGCAACTCCTACAATGAGCAGTTCTTC. This codes for CATSRDLLGSNSYNEQFF.

The CDR3 sequence: CSASGWDRREGAFF. The CDR3 DNA sequence: TGCAGCGCCTCAGGATGGGACAGGCGGGAGGGAGCTTTCTTT. This rearrangement joins TRBV29-1 to TRBJ1-1, with 8 bases identical to TRBD1. The CDR3 consists of 14 residues. The V gene end was trimmed by 7 bases and the J gene end by 10 bases; junction bases not matched to a gene: 17. Per germline, CDR1 SQVTM and CDR2 ANQGSEA.

The gene calls are TRBV5-6 and TRBJ2-3; TRBD2 aligns across 14 bases. Germline V gene sequence: CDR1 SGHDT, CDR2 YYEEEE. The CDR3 loop spans 16 amino acids. V shed 0 bases, J shed 5 bases, and the junction held 2 bases outside the gene matches. CDR3 in amino acids: CASSLGLAGGIDTQYF. CDR3 DNA sequence: TGTGCCAGCAGCTTGGGACTAGCGGGAGGGATAGATACGCAGTATTTT.

This chain links TRBV4-2 with TRBJ1-1, with D possibly TRBD1 on 5 matching bases. This CDR3 is 14 amino acids long. Deletions cut 3 bases from V and 1 base from J, with 9 bases between. Germline CDR1 is LGHNA and CDR2 is YNFKEQ. The CDR3 DNA sequence: TGTGCCAGCAGCCATCCCACAGGGAACACTGAAGCTTTCTTT. Protein product: CASSHPTGNTEAFF.

The chain links TRBV27 to TRBJ2-6, with D tentatively TRBD2 (6 bases). The V end was cut by 8 bases, the J end by 3 bases, with 14 bases between. The CDR3 has 15 residues. Germline CDR1 is MNHEY and CDR2 is SMNVEV (reference sequence). CDR3 nucleotides: TGTGCCAGCGGGGGGTCAGGGATTGGGGCCAACGTCCTGACTTTC. This gives the protein CASGGSGIGANVLTF.

The chain uses TRBV9 and TRBJ2-5, with TRBD2 identical over 7 bases. V shed 3 bases and J 5 bases; nucleotides not matched to a gene: 10. CDR1 and CDR2 from the germline V gene are SGDLS and YYNGEE. The CDR3 length is 15 residues. As DNA, the CDR3 is TGTGCCAGCAGCGCTTCTAGCGGAGGGGCGGAGACCCAGTACTTC. Residues: CASSASSGGAETQYF.